This T cell receptor (beta chain) was retrieved from a study of CD8 T cells in ankylosing spondylitis (dated by TCRdb to about 2017). For the wider study: The study profiled T cell receptor beta repertoires in healthy donors and ankylosing spondylitis patients to find disease-linked TCR variants. The full study cohort was made up of over 20 ankylosing spondylitis patients and 108 healthy donors. Peripheral blood samples were taken, and synovial fluid was additionally collected from ankylosing spondylitis patients. Overall results and qualifications from the work: Some of the motif variants had been reported before in the synovial fluid and blood of reactive arthritis patients, a finding that suggests common disease-initiation mechanisms. According to the report, matched synovial fluid samples from ankylosing spondylitis patients were significantly enriched for the disease-linked clones. The disease-linked clones showed a CD8+ phenotype and occurred at relatively low frequencies in peripheral blood. A TCR beta motif of fewer than 10 highly homologous amino acid variants appeared characteristic of blood from ankylosing spondylitis patients.

For this clonotype: No antigen is known for it. Base qualities are not provided; no much larger clone lies one nucleotide away.

Sequencing instrument: Illumina HiSeq 2500. Quantitative 5'-RACE with molecular barcodes was used to prepare TCR beta libraries. The authors' pipeline ran thus. Disease-linked TCR variants were identified with a new computational method built on a probabilistic model of VDJ rearrangement. TCRdb passed the public sequencing reads through fastp at Q25 and MiXCR, retaining productive beta sequences. Each CDR3 protein appears once, grouped with its most common genes and DNA. Here the V and J calls rest on TCRdb's processing, not on the authors' analysis. For this sample there are more than 100,000 distinct CDR3 sequences; roughly a sixth appear just once. The ten largest clones add up to roughly 30% of the sample. This clonotype was sampled from a male donor with ankylosing spondylitis. Sequenced material: blood, either unsorted or a sorted T cell fraction (not recorded which).

For the CDR3, the sequence is CASSLLGLEKNIQYF. The nucleotide sequence reads TGTGCCAGCAGTTTACTCGGACTAGAAAAAAACATTCAGTACTTC. The receptor chain draws on TRBV28 and TRBJ2-4; 7 nucleotides in the junction match TRBD2. V ends up 2 bases short and J 4 bases short, with an unmatched junction base count of 5. The CDR3 measures 15 amino acids from cysteine to phenylalanine. The only DNA kept is the CDR3, 45 bases in frame from the first base. The germline V gene encodes CDR1 MDHEN and CDR2 SYDVKM.